Described below is a single T cell receptor (beta chain) sequence and its context. The data originate from a study of PD-1 and CTLA-4 blockade in melanoma. Trimming removed 2 bases at V and 0 bases at J, with 11 bases between. Germline loops: CDR1 MDHEN, CDR2 SYDVKM. The CDR3 spans 15 residues. Assay used: immunoSEQ multiplex PCR; TCRdb lists only in-frame clones, some missing. The table has roughly 30,000 clones, roughly 90% seen once. The source was CD8+ T cells from peripheral blood, collected from a patient given anti-PD-1 treatment. The TCR sequence derives from a human donor with melanoma. The genes are TRBV28 and TRBJ2-7; either TRBD1 or TRBD2 may supply D (5 bases each). DNA of the CDR3: TGTGCCAGCAGTTTACGGGGCCCCAGCTCCTACGAGCAGTACTTC. Encoded protein: CASSLRGPSSYEQYF.